The text below deals with one TCR beta chain. Its antigen is currently unknown. Measured with immunoSEQ multiplex PCR; TCRdb has only the in-frame clones, and not every one. The sample yields 67,000 or so clones, 88% seen once. This specimen comes from a study of OX40 agonist ivuxolimab in advanced cancers. General study points: With doses of 0.1 to 3.0 mg/kg, CD4+ and CD8+ blood T cells had undergone clonal expansion by week 6.

Looked up from germline, CDR1 is SGDLS and CDR2 is YYNGEE. V lost 0 bases and J lost 0, with 10 bases in between. This CDR3 spans 17 amino acids. This TCR was sampled from an adult with an advanced solid tumor such as melanoma, head and neck, liver or kidney cancer. The chain couples TRBV9 to TRBJ2-6; D possibly corresponds to TRBD1 (5 bases). This specimen consisted of CD4+ or CD8+ T cells sorted from blood, obtained in a trial of the OX40 agonist ivuxolimab. In nucleotides, the CDR3 is TGTGCCAGCAGCGTAGACAGGTCGTACTCTGGGGCCAACGTCCTGACTTTC. It yields the protein CASSVDRSYSGANVLTF.